This record concerns one TCR beta chain sequence. This entry belongs to a study of shared clonotypes between healthy human individuals. The repertoire was sequenced with immunoSEQ multiplex PCR; TCRdb's copy has only in-frame clones and lacks some. The sample consists of some 690,000 clones, less than 95% of them appearing once. The clonotype originates from a man aged 18 to 35 in good health. Some clones in this sample may be carry-over from other donors' samples. The source material was memory CD8+ T cells from PBMCs. Subset defined: CD45RO+ cells pooled with CCR7-negative TemRA cells.

The CDR3 sequence is CASSFRLVGETQYF. CDR3 in DNA: TGTGCCAGCAGCTTCCGACTAGTTGGAGAGACCCAGTACTTC. The chain combines TRBV5-5 with TRBJ2-5, with a weak D call TRBD2 (6 bases). Germline CDR1 reads SGHKS; CDR2 reads YYEKEE (reference sequence). Trimming took off 2 bases at V and 4 bases at J, with 12 bases between the two ends. The CDR3 extends over 14 amino acids.